Shown below are 14 T cell receptor beta chains from a single sample sequenced in a study of CD8+ T cells in alopecia areata. Extraction of RNA preceded its reverse transcription into cDNA, which served as the sequencing template. Some clones are missing from TCRdb's copy, which holds only in-frame ones; the method was immunoSEQ multiplex PCR. The repertoire holds 200,000 or so clones, with approximately 47% as singletons. The treatment: oral pan-JAK inhibitor, 5-10 mg twice daily. Sequencing used CD4+ T cells sorted from blood, obtained at roughly week 38, from a patient treated with tofacitinib. These receptors all come from a human donor with alopecia areata.

This sequence joins TRBV11-2 and TRBJ2-1; D is uncertain. Germline V gives CDR1 SGHAT, CDR2 FQNNGV. The CDR3 covers 15 residues. Trimming took off 5 bases at V and 0 bases at J, with 11 bases between the two ends. DNA for the CDR3: TGTGCCAGCAGCCCTCTGGGTGGCTCCTACAATGAGCAGTTCTTC. Translated: CASSPLGGSYNEQFF.

Here the CDR3 DNA reads TGTGCCAGCAGTTTAGGTGAACACGGGGAGACCCAGTACTTC. Residues: CASSLGEHGETQYF. V usage is TRBV28 and J usage is TRBJ2-5; D unresolved. The CDR3 totals 14 residues. The V end was cut by 2 bases, the J end by 5 bases, with 12 bases between. Germline values: CDR1 MDHEN, CDR2 SYDVKM. Using reference TRBV28 and TRBJ2-5 for the parts outside the CDR3, the full variable domain is DVKVTQSSRYLVKRTGEKVFLECVQDMDHENMFWYRQDPGLGLRLIYFSYDVKMKEKGDIPEGYSVSREKKERFSLILESASTNQTSMYLCASSLGEHGETQYFGPGTRLLVL.

Details on this clone: The sample holds other DNA sequences that translate to the same CDR3. The gene calls are TRBV4-2 and TRBJ2-1; possible D gene TRBD2, 6 bases. V lost 1 base and J lost 0, with 7 bases in between. Germline CDR1 reads LGHNA; CDR2 reads YNFKEQ. This CDR3 is 15 amino acids long. The CDR3 coding sequence is TGTGCCAGCAGCCAAGTCGGGAGCTCCTACAATGAGCAGTTCTTC. Its protein is CASSQVGSSYNEQFF.

The V and J genes are TRBV4-3 and TRBJ1-2; D is perhaps TRBD1 (6 bases). Deletions cut 5 bases from V and 4 bases from J, with 11 bases between. CDR3 size: 13 residues. The germline V gene encodes CDR1 LGHNA and CDR2 YSLEER. The CDR3 region has the DNA TGCGCCAGCAGCAGGGGGGGCTTCTATGGCTACACCTTC. Encoded protein: CASSRGGFYGYTF.

In DNA form, the CDR3 reads TGTGCCAGCAGCCAAGCCCTATACAAGAGCGGAGGCTACAATGAGCAGTTCTTC. Amino acid sequence: CASSQALYKSGGYNEQFF. The chain couples TRBV4-2 to TRBJ2-1; maybe TRBD2 (5 bases). The ends were cut back, 1 base at V and 3 bases at J, with 19 bases in the middle. This CDR3 has 18 amino acids. Looked up from germline, CDR1 is LGHNA and CDR2 is YNFKEQ.

This chain links TRBV9 with TRBJ2-7, with D perhaps TRBD1 or TRBD2 (5 bases each). Trimming took off 4 bases at V and 2 bases at J, with 13 bases between the two ends. CDR1 SGDLS and CDR2 YYNGEE come from the germline V gene. CDR3 length equals 14 residues. The CDR3 region is CASSTRDGPYEQYF. As DNA, the CDR3 is TGTGCCAGCAGCACCCGGGACGGCCCCTACGAGCAGTACTTC.

V is TRBV5-1 and J is TRBJ1-5, with D maybe TRBD1 (6 bases). V lost 0 bases and J lost 4, with 8 bases in between. CDR1 and CDR2 (germline): SGHRS, YFSETQ. The CDR3 has 14 residues. CDR3 loop: CASSLGTANQPQHF. The DNA of the CDR3 is TGCGCCAGCAGCTTGGGGACAGCTAATCAGCCCCAGCATTTT.

The V gene is TRBV5-4, the J gene TRBJ2-7; 13 bases line up with TRBD2. CDR3 length equals 16 residues. The V segment lost 4 bases and the J segment 3 bases; nucleotides outside the gene matches: 7. Germline V CDR1 and CDR2: SGHNT, YYREEE (reference sequence). CDR3 sequence reads: CASSPGGLAGLYEQYF. The CDR3 nucleotides are TGTGCCAGCAGCCCCGGGGGACTAGCGGGGCTCTACGAGCAGTACTTC. Based on the CDR3 plus reference TRBV5-4 and TRBJ2-7, the full variable domain is ETGVTQSPTHLIKTRGQQVTLRCSSQSGHNTVSWYQQALGQGPQFIFQYYREEENGRGNFPPRFSGLQFPNYSSELNVNALELDDSALYLCASSPGGLAGLYEQYFGPGTRLTVT.

This chain connects TRBV5-1 to TRBJ1-5; 10 bases match TRBD1. Germline V gene sequence: CDR1 SGHRS, CDR2 YFSETQ. This CDR3 contains 15 residues. V lost 7 bases to trimming and J lost 4 bases; unmatched junction nucleotides: 8. The CDR3 nucleotides are TGCGCCAGCTCCCTGGGGGACAGGGGAAATCAGCCCCAGCATTTT. Encoded protein: CASSLGDRGNQPQHF.

The chain is built from TRBV30 and TRBJ1-2; D possibly corresponds to TRBD1 (5 bases). The CDR3 is 13 amino acids. CDR1 GTSNPN and CDR2 SVGIG come from the germline V gene (reference sequence). V was cut by 2 bases and J by 8 bases, with 15 bases left in between. The CDR3 nucleotides are TGTGCCTGGAGTCCTCGGGACCTGGGGGGCTACACCTTC. Translation gives CAWSPRDLGGYTF.

This clone was recorded a few times. The chain combines TRBV28 with TRBJ2-7; 11 bases match TRBD2. Looked up from germline, CDR1 is MDHEN and CDR2 is SYDVKM. CDR3 size: 14 residues. V was clipped by 6 bases and J by 0 bases; unmatched bases: 1. The CDR3 DNA reads as TGTGCCAGCAGACTAGCGGGAGCCTCCTACGAGCAGTACTTC. Its protein product is CASRLAGASYEQYF. Complete variable domain (other parts from reference TRBV28 and TRBJ2-7): DVKVTQSSRYLVKRTGEKVFLECVQDMDHENMFWYRQDPGLGLRLIYFSYDVKMKEKGDIPEGYSVSREKKERFSLILESASTNQTSMYLCASRLAGASYEQYFGPGTRLTVT.

This clone was counted a few times. DNA for the CDR3: TGCAGCGTTGTATCGACAGGGACGTACGAGCAGTACTTC. The encoded protein is CSVVSTGTYEQYF. The V gene is TRBV29-1, the J gene TRBJ2-7; 7 bases agree with TRBD1. Germline loops: CDR1 SQVTM, CDR2 ANQGSEA. After removal of 4 bases from V and 4 bases from J, the junction contained 7 bases not matched to a gene. The CDR3 is 13 residues long.

This clone was counted a few times. This chain joins TRBV6-5 and TRBJ1-1; D gene ambiguous. Per the germline V gene, CDR1 is MNHEY and CDR2 is SVGAGI. The V end was cut by 2 bases, the J end by 1 base, with 11 bases between. CDR3 length: 15 residues. Written as DNA, the CDR3 is TGTGCCAGCAGTTACCGACACAGAGGGAACACTGAAGCTTTCTTT. It is translated as CASSYRHRGNTEAFF.

The V and J genes are TRBV15 and TRBJ2-1; no reliable D call. Germline CDR1 reads LNHNV; CDR2 reads YYDKDF (reference sequence). The CDR3 extends over 13 amino acids. V was shortened by 0 bases and J by 11 bases, with 11 bases between the two germline ends. This CDR3 is CATSRDSAIQQFF. The CDR3 coding sequence is TGTGCCACCAGCAGAGATTCTGCCATTCAGCAGTTCTTC.